This TCR beta chain was recorded in a study of regulatory T cells in long-lasting Graves disease. This clonotype was counted many times. As yet, its antigen is unknown. Combining iRepertoire HTBI primers with Arm-PCR of CDR3 regions, the authors built TCR beta libraries. TCRdb analysed the multiplex PCR reads with MiXCR anew, one entry per CDR3 protein. The repertoire consists of roughly 610,000 distinct CDR3 sequences, with about 15% occurring once and the leading ten covering under 20%. General study results and limits: Persistent Graves' patients had lower TCR diversity than newly diagnosed ones.

Documented time point: newly diagnosed GD, antithyroid drugs for less than 3 months. PBMC RNA served as the TCR library source. The CDR3 consists of 15 residues. Per the germline V gene, CDR1 is SNHLY and CDR2 is FYNNEI. Trimming pared 8 bases from V and 5 bases from J, leaving 19 bases between. These data also featured in a second study, about T cells in Graves' hyperthyroidism and ophthalmopathy. That study reports: Researchers ran a first-round RT-PCR on the TCR CDR3 using the HTBI primer set.

Here the sequenced sample was peripheral blood mononuclear cells (PBMCs), taken at new diagnosis, from a patient treated with antithyroid drugs. The chain combines TRBV2 with TRBJ1-5, with D possibly TRBD1 on 5 matching bases. The receptor was isolated from a woman aged 30 to 39 with Graves disease. The CDR3 coding sequence is TGTGCCAGCCGAAAGGCCGAGGCAGGGCATCAGCCCCAGCATTTT. Translated, it gives CASRKAEAGHQPQHF. Full variable domain (outside the CDR3, taken from reference TRBV2 and TRBJ1-5): EPEVTQTPSHQVTQMGQEVILRCVPISNHLYFYWYRQILGQKVEFLVSFYNNEISEKSEIFDDQFSVERPDGSNFTLKIRSTKLEDSAMYFCASRKAEAGHQPQHFGDGTRLSIL.